This T cell receptor beta chain was observed in a study of beta chain features in type 1 diabetes. In the study overall: Examination spanned 100 million to 120 million sorted cells from all samples.

Study-wide findings and caveats: In comparison with healthy donors, patients had naive, central memory and Treg TCRB repertoires that appeared more similar. Significant though moderate, a shortening of TCRB CDR3s appeared in all four CD4+ subsets of Type 1 diabetes patients.

This clone was seen a few times. The antigen is undetermined. Every sorted population was more than 95% pure. Expressed TCRB transcripts got sequenced, as all isolated RNA was reverse transcribed. The table came from immunoSEQ multiplex PCR; TCRdb's copy has only in-frame clones and leaves some out. This table has around 310,000 clones, approximately 10% appearing once. The sequenced material came from naive CD4+ T cells from blood. The TCR sequence derives from a woman aged 25-40 years in good health.

CDR3 sequence reads: CASSIRTGAVADTQYF. As DNA, the CDR3 is TGTGCCAGTAGTATAAGGACAGGGGCGGTGGCGGATACGCAGTATTTT. V usage is TRBV19 and J usage is TRBJ2-3; 9 bases agree with TRBD1. The CDR3 totals 16 residues. Germline lookup yields CDR1 LNHDA and CDR2 SQIVND (reference sequence). The ends lost 2 bases at V and 6 bases at J; junction bases unmatched: 9.